The entry below gives a single T cell receptor beta chain sequence along with its context. Antigen unknown. TCRdb keeps only in-frame clones here, not all; method: immunoSEQ multiplex PCR. The sample lists some 24,000 clones; roughly 80% were seen once. These data originate in a study of PD-L1 blockade in urothelial cancer. Regarding the study as a whole: Tumor-associated blood clones were expanded more by durable-benefit patients at 3 weeks.

Trimming removed 1 base from V and 10 bases from J, with 14 bases in between. The CDR3 contains 14 residues. Germline assignment: CDR1 SGHTA and CDR2 FQGTGA. This TCR was recovered from a man in his 70s with urothelial cancer. This chain connects TRBV7-3 to TRBJ2-1; D call uncertain. Sequenced material: PBMCs, taken around atezolizumab (anti-PD-L1) treatment. The CDR3 loop is CASSLMASSGEQFF. The DNA of the CDR3 is TGTGCCAGCAGCTTAATGGCTAGTTCCGGAGAGCAGTTCTTC.